Below, 14 T cell receptor beta chains from the same sample are listed, as sequenced in a study of blood T cell repertoires in COVID-19 (dated by TCRdb to 2020 to 2021). Library method: the immunoSEQ multiplex PCR assay. As stored in TCRdb, this immuneACCESS dataset retains in-frame rearrangements with V and J assigned. A fraction of the clones does not appear; measured against another copy, unresolved V genes explain less than half of the discrepancy, and the remainder lacks a known reason. The sample table lists about 220,000 clones, about 80% of them with a count of one. The ten largest clones capture approximately 1.3% of the sample. Sequencing was carried out using PBMCs or T cells enriched from blood (not recorded which). The receptor source for this set is a woman in her forties with acute COVID-19.

The rearrangement joins TRBV2 to TRBJ1-1, with 9 bases lining up with TRBD1. The CDR3 runs 15 residues. The trim removed 5 bases at V and 6 bases at J, leaving 10 bases unmatched. CDR1 is SNHLY, CDR2 FYNNEI, per germline. In DNA, the CDR3 is TGTGCCAGCAGTCGGGCGGGACAGGGCCTTCCTGAAGCTTTCTTT. Translation gives CASSRAGQGLPEAFF.

V gene TRBV7-8 combines with J gene TRBJ1-2; D is possibly TRBD1 (6 bases). This CDR3 is built from 17 residues. Deletions cut 2 bases from V and 5 bases from J, with 21 bases between. Germline CDR1 and CDR2: SGHVS and FQNEAQ. The DNA for the CDR3 is TGTGCCAGCAGCTTATCTGATGGGGGCCCACTTCTTTATGGCTACACCTTC. Residues: CASSLSDGGPLLYGYTF.

Turning to this clone: Other DNA sequences within the sample encode an identical CDR3. The chain has TRBV19 and TRBJ1-5; the D gene is possibly TRBD1 (6 bases). The CDR3 consists of 14 residues. Germline loops: CDR1 LNHDA, CDR2 SQIVND (reference sequence). The V end was cut by 6 bases, the J end by 3 bases, with 12 bases between. CDR3 sequence: CASSLRDTNQPQHF. Here the CDR3 DNA reads TGTGCCAGTAGCCTAAGGGACACCAATCAGCCCCAGCATTTT.

V usage is TRBV29-1 and J usage is TRBJ1-1, with TRBD1 matching over 8 bases. The CDR3 is 12 residues long. Per germline, CDR1 SQVTM and CDR2 ANQGSEA. V shed 8 bases and J 4 bases; nucleotides not matched to a gene: 6. The CDR3 DNA reads as TGCAGCACCACAGGGGGGAGCACTGAAGCTTTCTTT. The encoded protein is CSTTGGSTEAFF.

As for this clone: A much larger clone differs from this one at a single base, so this may be a read error. The chain joins TRBV7-2 to TRBJ2-5, with 11 bases lining up with TRBD1. There are 15 residues in the CDR3. Germline loops: CDR1 SGHTA, CDR2 FQGNSA. Trimming took 5 bases from V and 2 from J; bases not matched to a gene: 4. The CDR3 nucleotides read TGTGCCAGCAGCCTCGGGACAGGGGGTCAAGAGACCCAGTACTTC. This gives the protein CASSLGTGGQETQYF.

The genes are TRBV28 and TRBJ1-1; 8 bases line up with TRBD1. CDR1 is MDHEN and CDR2 is SYDVKM in the germline V gene. The CDR3 is made up of 13 amino acids. The J segment lost 4 bases and the V segment lost 6 bases, leaving 4 bases of the junction unmatched. The CDR3 sequence is CASSLGQGTEAFF. CDR3 nucleotide sequence: TGTGCCAGCAGCCTAGGACAGGGCACTGAAGCTTTCTTT.

The chain has TRBV7-9 and TRBJ1-4; no reliable D call. CDR3 size: 15 residues. Germline loops: CDR1 SEHNR, CDR2 FQNEAQ (reference sequence). Trimming took 3 bases from V and 8 from J, leaving 16 bases between them. CDR3 nucleotides: TGTGCCAGCAGCTTCCGTGGAGGGAACGACGAAAAACTGTTTTTT. This codes for CASSFRGGNDEKLFF.

The genes are TRBV7-8 and TRBJ2-4; D uncertain. The CDR3 consists of 16 residues. The V end was cut by 5 bases, the J end by 1 base, with 15 bases between. Germline CDR1 is SGHVS and CDR2 is FQNEAQ. For the CDR3, the DNA is TGTGCCAGCAGCCAGAACGTGGCCGTGGCCAAAAACATTCAGTACTTC. It translates to CASSQNVAVAKNIQYF.

This chain connects TRBV7-9 to TRBJ2-3; D remains ambiguous. Germline V gives CDR1 SEHNR, CDR2 FQNEAQ (reference sequence). Trimming left V 5 bases short and J 7 bases short, with 7 bases between. The CDR3 loop spans 11 amino acids. CDR3 residues: CASSPQNTQYF. CDR3 coding DNA: TGTGCCAGCAGCCCTCAGAATACGCAGTATTTT.

The gene calls are TRBV6-9 and TRBJ1-6; a possible D gene is TRBD1 (6 bases). V was trimmed by 0 bases and J by 9 bases, leaving 21 bases between them. The CDR3 totals 18 residues. The germline CDR1 and CDR2 sequences are MNHGY and SVAAGI. The CDR3 loop is CASSYSIQGIIECSPLHF. CDR3 sequence (DNA): TGTGCCAGCAGTTATTCAATCCAGGGGATAATAGAATGTTCACCCCTCCACTTT.

This chain connects TRBV19 to TRBJ1-5; D is unclear. Germline values: CDR1 LNHDA, CDR2 SQIVND (reference sequence). V lost 5 bases and J lost 0, with 11 bases in between. The CDR3 has 15 amino acids. The CDR3: CASSGGSVSNQPQHF. CDR3 coding DNA: TGTGCCAGTAGTGGAGGATCCGTTAGCAATCAGCCCCAGCATTTT. Complete variable domain (other parts from reference TRBV19 and TRBJ1-5): DGGITQSPKYLFRKEGQNVTLSCEQNLNHDAMYWYRQDPGQGLRLIYYSQIVNDFQKGDIAEGYSVSREKKESFPLTVTSAQKNPTAFYLCASSGGSVSNQPQHFGDGTRLSIL.

Comment on this clone: Other DNA variants within this sample encode the same CDR3. This sequence joins TRBV6-2 or TRBV6-3 and TRBJ1-5; the D gene is possibly TRBD1 (6 bases). Germline assignment: CDR1 MNHEY and CDR2 SVGEGT. The ends were cut back, 6 bases at V and 7 bases at J, with 16 bases in the middle. CDR3 length: 14 residues. The CDR3, as DNA: TGTGCCAGCAGCCCCGGGGGGGCAAACCAGCCCCAGCATTTT. Residues: CASSPGGANQPQHF.

This rearrangement joins TRBV28 to TRBJ1-5, with 9 bases identical to TRBD1. With 6 bases clipped from V and 5 bases from J, the junction kept 5 bases outside the gene matches. Germline V lookup: CDR1 MDHEN, CDR2 SYDVKM. The CDR3 is 14 amino acids. The CDR3 loop reads CASRTGTGYQPQHF. The CDR3 coding sequence is TGTGCCAGCAGAACCGGGACAGGGTATCAGCCCCAGCATTTT. Complete variable domain (other parts from reference TRBV28 and TRBJ1-5): DVKVTQSSRYLVKRTGEKVFLECVQDMDHENMFWYRQDPGLGLRLIYFSYDVKMKEKGDIPEGYSVSREKKERFSLILESASTNQTSMYLCASRTGTGYQPQHFGDGTRLSIL.

This sequence joins TRBV7-2 and TRBJ1-2, with TRBD1 matching 10 bases. This CDR3 comprises 15 residues. The V gene's germline CDR1 is SGHTA and CDR2 FQGNSA. The V gene end was trimmed by 3 bases and the J gene end by 7 bases; junction bases not matched to a gene: 8. The CDR3 here is CASSFRDRGSSGYTF. The CDR3 bases are TGTGCCAGCAGCTTCCGGGACAGGGGTTCAAGTGGCTACACCTTC.